Below are 14 T cell receptor beta chains sequenced from a single sample in a study of blood T cell repertoires in COVID-19. Generated by immunoSEQ multiplex PCR, the TCRdb table keeps only in-frame clones and is missing some. The sample shows 50,000 or so clones, more than 75% of them seen only once. The sample taken for sequencing was peripheral blood. These receptors were collected from a human donor in a cohort sampled during active COVID-19.

This clone was recorded a few times. This CDR3 is also generated by other DNA sequences in the sample. V usage is TRBV5-1 and J usage is TRBJ2-3, with TRBD2 matching over 13 bases. This CDR3 is 16 amino acids long. Trimming cost V 5 bases and J 3 bases; bases outside gene matches: 6. Germline V lookup: CDR1 SGHRS, CDR2 YFSETQ. This chain's CDR3 is CASSTRTSGSTDTQYF. DNA of the CDR3: TGCGCCAGCAGTACCCGGACTAGCGGGAGTACAGATACGCAGTATTTT.

V and J are TRBV24-1 and TRBJ2-3; 11 nucleotides line up with TRBD1. The CDR3 contains 16 residues. Germline loops: CDR1 KGHDR, CDR2 SFDVKD. The ends lost 4 bases at V and 5 bases at J; junction bases unmatched: 7. CDR3 DNA sequence: TGTGCCACCAGTGACCCCGGGACAGGGGGTGAAGATACGCAGTATTTT. Translated, it gives CATSDPGTGGEDTQYF.

The chain has TRBV5-3 and TRBJ1-3; D ambiguous. TRBV5-3 is reported as an ORF; its role is uncertain. The CDR3 extends over 16 amino acids. The V and J ends lost 4 bases and 0 bases respectively, with 14 bases between them. The CDR3 DNA reads as TGTGCCAGAAGCGCCACCCGCTTCTACTCTGGAAACACCATATATTTT. This codes for CARSATRFYSGNTIYF.

This rearrangement joins TRBV2 to TRBJ2-2; no clear D. This CDR3 has 14 amino acids. The ends were cut back, 6 bases at V and 3 bases at J, with 11 bases in the middle. Germline assignment: CDR1 SNHLY and CDR2 FYNNEI. CDR3 amino acids: CASRVGEYTGELFF. The CDR3 DNA follows: TGTGCCAGCAGAGTAGGAGAGTACACCGGGGAGCTGTTTTTT.

The chain carries TRBV2 and TRBJ2-1; possible D gene TRBD2, 6 bases. CDR3 size: 15 residues. Germline CDR1 and CDR2: SNHLY and FYNNEI. The V end lost 1 base, the J end lost 8 bases, and 15 bases lay between the germline ends. CDR3 region: CASSEGGEGFDEQFF. DNA of the CDR3: TGTGCCAGCAGTGAAGGGGGGGAAGGGTTCGATGAGCAGTTCTTC. The whole variable domain, remainder taken from reference TRBV2 and TRBJ2-1, is EPEVTQTPSHQVTQMGQEVILRCVPISNHLYFYWYRQILGQKVEFLVSFYNNEISEKSEIFDDQFSVERPDGSNFTLKIRSTKLEDSAMYFCASSEGGEGFDEQFFGPGTRLTVL.

This clone was observed once. The chain is built from TRBV25-1 and TRBJ1-5; a weak D match, TRBD1 (5 bases). The CDR3 consists of 15 residues. Trimming pared 4 bases from V and 3 bases from J, leaving 13 bases between. Germline V gene data show CDR1 as MGHDK and CDR2 as SYGVNS. The CDR3 nucleotides read TGTGCCAGCAGTGGCCGCACAGGCTACAATCAGCCCCAGCATTTT. This translates into CASSGRTGYNQPQHF.

As regards this clone: At one boundary the junction diverges from the germline segment, which might be a read error. The chain employs TRBV7-7 and TRBJ2-1, with a tentative D call TRBD2 (5 bases). The CDR3 contains 15 residues. Germline V gives CDR1 SSHAT, CDR2 FNYEAQ (reference sequence). CDR3 nucleotide sequence: TGTGCTAGCAGCTTAGCAGGAGGCCTAGGCGGTGAGCAGTTCTTC. Translation: CASSLAGGLGGEQFF.

The chain links TRBV5-4 to TRBJ2-7; D gene ambiguous. In germline, CDR1 is SGHNT, CDR2 YYREEE (reference sequence). CDR3 length: 13 amino acids. With 2 bases removed from V and 2 bases from J, the gap between germline ends came to 8 bases. The CDR3 region has the DNA TGTGCCAGCAGCTTTATGAGCGCCTACGAGCAGTACTTC. Its translation: CASSFMSAYEQYF.

The chain is built from TRBV25-1 and TRBJ1-2, with D hard to call. The CDR3 sequence is 12 residues long. Looked up from germline, CDR1 is MGHDK and CDR2 is SYGVNS. V lost 3 bases and J 0 bases, leaving 2 bases between the germline ends. The CDR3 is CASSDTNYGYTF. The CDR3 nucleotides are TGTGCCAGCAGTGACACTAACTATGGCTACACCTTC.

The chain links TRBV4-1 to TRBJ1-2; D is uncertain. This CDR3 is built from 14 residues. Trimming removed 1 base at V and 4 bases at J, with 10 bases between. The germline gives CDR1 MGHRA, CDR2 YSYEKL. In nucleotides, the CDR3 is TGCGCCAGCAGCCAAGTGGGTCAGGTCTATGGCTACACCTTC. This translates into CASSQVGQVYGYTF.

The CDR3 region has the DNA TGCGCCAGCAGCTCACCCGGGACAGATTATGGCTACACCTTC. Amino acid sequence: CASSSPGTDYGYTF. This sequence joins TRBV5-1 and TRBJ1-2; 7 positions match TRBD1. Germline-derived CDR1 and CDR2 are SGHRS and YFSETQ. CDR3 length equals 14 residues. J gave up 5 bases and V 3 bases, and 7 bases lay outside the gene matches.

In its sample, this clone was seen once. The rearrangement uses TRBV11-3 and TRBJ2-7; a possible D gene is TRBD1 (5 bases). The CDR3 has 15 residues. CDR1 SGHNT and CDR2 YENEEA come from the germline V gene. Trimming took 3 bases from V and 0 from J, leaving 12 bases between them. The CDR3 sequence: CASSLGPPYSYEQYV. The DNA of the CDR3 is TGTGCCAGCAGCTTGGGGCCACCCTACTCCTACGAGCAGTACGTC.

The chain uses TRBV4-1 and TRBJ2-7; TRBD2 might be the D (5 bases). CDR3 length: 13 residues. Looked up from germline, CDR1 is MGHRA and CDR2 is YSYEKL. V lost 0 bases, J lost 7 bases, and 10 bases lay in between. CDR3 in DNA: TGCGCCAGCAGCCAAGACCGCGGGCGGGAGCAGTACGTC. Translating it yields CASSQDRGREQYV.

The V call is TRBV5-6, the J call TRBJ2-1; a possible D gene is TRBD2 (6 bases). The V end lost 7 bases, the J end lost 0 bases, and 17 bases lay between the germline ends. Germline-derived CDR1 and CDR2 are SGHDT and YYEEEE. The CDR3 spans 16 residues. The CDR3 sequence is CASSEVRESSYNEQFF. In nucleotides, the CDR3 is TGTGCCAGCTCCGAAGTCCGGGAGAGCTCCTACAATGAGCAGTTCTTC.